The present T cell receptor (beta chain) was sequenced within a study of cytomegalovirus exposure and HLA in healthy donors. The PCR used 60 Vbeta and 13 Jbeta primers. Profiling relied on immunoSEQ multiplex PCR, and the TCRdb table lists in-frame clones only, not all of them. Altogether about 240,000 clones are present, about 80% being singletons, with the ten largest covering around 8%. Sample: PBMCs. The source is a woman between 55 and 75 years old in good health and CMV-seropositive.

The CDR3 loop is CASSLSGTSGDEQYF. The CDR3 nucleotides read TGCGCCAGCAGCTTGTCCGGGACTAGCGGCGACGAGCAGTACTTC. This chain links TRBV5-1 with TRBJ2-7; TRBD2 matches at 11 bases. After removal of 1 base from V and 5 bases from J, the junction contained 5 bases not matched to a gene. This CDR3 has 15 residues. Germline values: CDR1 SGHRS, CDR2 YFSETQ.